These T cell receptor beta chains were read from a single sample in a study of OX40 agonist ivuxolimab in advanced cancers. The method was immunoSEQ multiplex PCR; TCRdb's version includes in-frame clones alone and lacks a portion of them. The sample has some 97,000 clones, about 91% seen once. This specimen consisted of CD4+ or CD8+ T cells sorted from blood, obtained in a trial of the OX40 agonist ivuxolimab. The receptors here all came from an adult with an advanced solid tumor such as melanoma, head and neck, liver or kidney cancer. Each CDR3 is given with its conserved first and last residue. A D gene is named only where the DNA matches it firmly. Clone sizes are given selectively: once, few, many, or a class where the clone is expanded.

d_gene	abundance	v_gene	j_gene	CDR3nt	CDR3aa
TRBD1	.	TRBV19	TRBJ2-6	TGTGCCAGTAGTGGGCAGGGGGCGCCTGGGGCCAACGTCCTGACTTTC	CASSGQGAPGANVLTF
.	once	TRBV5-6	TRBJ2-3	TGTGCCAGCAGCTACGGGACCCCAGGTACAGATACGCAGTATTTT	CASSYGTPGTDTQYF
TRBD2	.	TRBV7-2	TRBJ2-1	TGTGCCAGCAGCTTAGGGGGACTAGCGGGGAATGAGCAGTTCTTC	CASSLGGLAGNEQFF
.	.	TRBV30	TRBJ1-2	TGTGCCTGGAGTGTCCGGGGGCGATTGGGCGGCTACACCTTC	CAWSVRGRLGGYTF
.	.	TRBV2	TRBJ2-3	TGTGCCAGCAGGGGGGCGGGGGATACGCAGTATTTT	CASRGAGDTQYF
TRBD1	.	TRBV9	TRBJ2-3	TGTGCCAGCAGCGTAGGTATGGGACAGGGGGCCCTAGATACGCAGTATTTT	CASSVGMGQGALDTQYF
TRBD2	.	TRBV5-1	TRBJ2-3	TGCGCCAGCAGCTTGGCCCCCCCAGCGGGAGGTACAGATACGCAGTATTTT	CASSLAPPAGGTDTQYF
TRBD1	.	TRBV27	TRBJ2-7	TGTGCCAGCAGTAAACGGACAGGGTTATACGAGCAGTACTTC	CASSKRTGLYEQYF
TRBD1	.	TRBV5-8	TRBJ2-1	TGTGCCAGCAGCTTGGTAGGGACAGGCCGGAATGAGCAGTTCTTC	CASSLVGTGRNEQFF
TRBD1	.	TRBV7-9	TRBJ1-5	TGTGCCAGCAGCCCGGGGACAGGAGTTAATCAGCCCCAGCATTTT	CASSPGTGVNQPQHF
.	.	TRBV5-8	TRBJ2-7	TGTGCCAGCAGCTTGGGAGACTTGGGACGGTCCTTTTCCTACGAGCAGTACTTC	CASSLGDLGRSFSYEQYF
TRBD1	few	TRBV18	TRBJ1-1	TGTGCCAGCTCAAGAGGACAGGGGGCAAGGAACACTGAAGCTTTCTTT	CASSRGQGARNTEAFF
.	few	TRBV7-2	TRBJ2-7	TGTGCCAGCAGCCCCGTGGGGGGAGCCGGAGGATCAGAGCAGTACTTC	CASSPVGGAGGSEQYF
.	.	TRBV29-1	TRBJ2-2	TGCAGCGCCCGGCCAGATGGGGCCACCGGGGAGCTGTTTTTT	CSARPDGATGELFF
TRBD1	.	TRBV6-1	TRBJ2-5	TGTGCCAGCAGTGGGTTCAGGGGGCGCGAAGAGACCCAGTACTTC	CASSGFRGREETQYF
.	.	TRBV29-1	TRBJ1-2	TGCAGCGTTGGGGGTTATGGCTACACCTTC	CSVGGYGYTF
.	.	TRBV28	TRBJ1-5	TGTGCCAGCAGTTTATATTCGCGAAACAATCAGCCCCAGCATTTT	CASSLYSRNNQPQHF
TRBD1	.	TRBV2	TRBJ1-1	TGTGCCAGCAGGGTGACAGGGATGAACACTGAAGCTTTCTTT	CASRVTGMNTEAFF
TRBD1	.	TRBV5-4	TRBJ1-2	TGTGCCAGCAGCTTGGGGGGACAGATAGGTGGCTACACCTTC	CASSLGGQIGGYTF